This T cell receptor beta chain derives from a study of blood T cell repertoires in COVID-19. Turning to the study itself: Spain, Italy and the United States supplied samples that represented acute and convalescent COVID-19. In each case, the material was cDNA or gDNA derived from T cells, B-cell-depleted T cells, or PBMCs.

Original processing notes: Nucleated cell number was recorded as an estimate derived from reference gene primer amplification. Using immunoSEQ multiplex PCR, the repertoire was profiled, and TCRdb retains in-frame clones only, with some absent. That table supplies the V and J calls and clone size; D and trimming were determined from the DNA. The sample lists a few hundred thousand clones; 70% to 90% were seen once. The V and J ends lost 4 bases and 0 bases, in that order; junction bases with no gene match: 5. The CDR3 sequence is 16 residues long. Germline V gene sequence: CDR1 SGHNT, CDR2 YYREEE (reference sequence).

The sequencing input was peripheral blood. The receptor was derived from a woman aged 25-40 years who had recovered from COVID-19. The chain employs TRBV5-4 and TRBJ2-2; 8 bases line up with TRBD2. The CDR3 sequence is CASSDRAGANTGELFF. The CDR3 DNA reads TGTGCCAGCAGCGACCGAGCGGGGGCGAACACCGGGGAGCTGTTTTTT. Using reference TRBV5-4 and TRBJ2-2 for the parts outside the CDR3, the full variable domain is ETGVTQSPTHLIKTRGQQVTLRCSSQSGHNTVSWYQQALGQGPQFIFQYYREEENGRGNFPPRFSGLQFPNYSSELNVNALELDDSALYLCASSDRAGANTGELFFGEGSRLTVL.